This T cell receptor delta chain comes out of a study of gamma-delta T cells after stem cell transplantation. TCRdb ran CATT on the RT-PCR reads. Of 13,000 to 15,000 delta-chain clones detected, about 32% appear once; the ten largest clones hold 3.8%. Trimming removed 3 bases from V and 0 bases from J; junction bases left unmatched: 5. This CDR3 is 18 amino acids long. Germline CDR1 GEAIGNYY, CDR2 EKD. Specimen: gamma-delta T cells. The chain combines TRDV2 with TRDJ3, with TRDD3 identical over 9 bases. The receptor was derived from a human donor. It is not recorded whose cells these are; they may come from a transplant donor. The DNA for the CDR3 is TGTGCCTGTGACTCTGGGGGATTCAACTCCTGGGACACCCGACAGATGTTTTTC. It is translated as CACDSGGFNSWDTRQMFF.